One sample yielded the 17 T cell receptor beta chains listed below, sequenced in a study of shared clonotypes between healthy human individuals. Libraries were prepared by immunoSEQ multiplex PCR; TCRdb keeps only in-frame clonotypes and omits some of them. Here the sample spans about 500,000 clones, around 77% being singletons. Input material: PBMCs. The receptor source for this set is a woman aged 40 to 49 in good health. Some clones in this sample may be carry-over from other donors' samples.

This clone was detected ten times or more. Within the sample, other DNA sequences also encode this same CDR3. The V gene is TRBV27, the J gene TRBJ1-2; no firm D call. V was trimmed by 7 bases and J by 6 bases, leaving 12 bases between them. The CDR3 extends over 12 amino acids. Germline V CDR1 and CDR2: MNHEY, SMNVEV (reference sequence). The CDR3 region has the DNA TGTGCCAGCAAAGGATTAGGGCATGGCTACACCTTC. Amino acid sequence: CASKGLGHGYTF.

This rearrangement joins TRBV6-1 to TRBJ2-3; perhaps TRBD2 as D (6 bases). CDR1 is MNHNS and CDR2 is SASEGT in the germline V gene. The CDR3 covers 17 residues. The germline V and J ends were trimmed by 4 bases and 0 bases, with 17 bases remaining between them. CDR3 region: CASSVLLSSGSTDTQYF. CDR3 coding DNA: TGTGCCAGCAGTGTACTTTTGTCCAGCGGGAGCACAGATACGCAGTATTTT.

The rearrangement uses TRBV19 and TRBJ1-5, with D uncertain. Germline V gene lookup returns CDR1 LNHDA and CDR2 SQIVND (reference sequence). V dropped 1 base and J dropped 7 bases, with 5 bases sitting between them. This CDR3 comprises 12 residues. The CDR3 here is CASSIGQQPQHF. The DNA for the CDR3 is TGTGCCAGTAGTATAGGACAACAGCCCCAGCATTTT.

In its sample, this clone was seen once. This same CDR3 is encoded by further DNA sequences in the sample. The chain uses TRBV6-5 and TRBJ2-7; 8 positions agree with TRBD1. The CDR3 totals 13 residues. J gave up 6 bases and V 5 bases, and 6 bases lay outside the gene matches. From germline, CDR1 is MNHEY and CDR2 SVGAGI. The CDR3 loop reads CASSRTTGAEQYF. The CDR3 region has the DNA TGTGCCAGCAGTCGTACGACAGGGGCCGAGCAGTACTTC.

The chain links TRBV5-1 to TRBJ1-3; TRBD1 matches 7 bases. V was clipped by 5 bases and J by 3 bases; unmatched bases: 5. The CDR3 is made up of 14 amino acids. CDR1 SGHRS and CDR2 YFSETQ come from the germline V gene. The CDR3 DNA sequence: TGCGCCAGCAGGGAGCCAGGGGGTGGAAACACCATATATTTT. Its translation is CASREPGGGNTIYF.

The chain has TRBV7-8 and TRBJ2-5; TRBD2 is a possible D gene (7 bases). Trimming pared 5 bases from V and 5 bases from J, leaving 21 bases between. Germline values: CDR1 SGHVS, CDR2 FQNEAQ. This CDR3 has 16 residues. The chain's CDR3 is CASSHSRGRVKETQYF. CDR3 bases: TGTGCCAGCAGCCACTCGAGGGGGAGGGTGAAGGAGACCCAGTACTTC.

This chain connects TRBV29-1 to TRBJ1-1, with TRBD1 as a possible D gene (6 bases). The CDR3 is made up of 16 amino acids. In germline, CDR1 is SQVTM, CDR2 ANQGSEA. V lost 3 bases and J 0 bases, leaving 17 bases between the germline ends. CDR3 DNA: TGCAGCGTTGATAAGGGGGGGACGGCCTTGAACACTGAAGCTTTCTTT. This sequence encodes CSVDKGGTALNTEAFF.

The gene calls are TRBV11-1 and TRBJ2-5, with a tentative D call TRBD2 (5 bases). This CDR3 has 13 residues. Germline assignment: CDR1 SGHAT and CDR2 FQDESV (reference sequence). V was shortened by 2 bases and J by 5 bases, with 9 bases between the two germline ends. The CDR3 here is CASSLREWETQYF. In nucleotides, the CDR3 is TGTGCCAGCAGCTTACGGGAATGGGAGACCCAGTACTTC.

As to this clone: This is likely an artifact of a read error, given a far larger clone one base away. The rearrangement links TRBV9 to TRBJ2-4; 7 bases line up with TRBD2. The V segment lost 0 bases and the J segment 5 bases; nucleotides outside the gene matches: 5. The CDR3 totals 15 residues. In germline, CDR1 is SGDLS, CDR2 YYNGEE. This CDR3 reads CASSVGRLAENIQYF. The CDR3 coding sequence is TGTGCCAGCAGCGTAGGGCGGCTAGCGGAAAACATTCAGTACTTC.

This rearrangement joins TRBV7-8 to TRBJ2-5; maybe TRBD2 (6 bases). The CDR3 length is 14 residues. Trimming pared 11 bases from V and 5 bases from J, leaving 21 bases between. The germline V gene has CDR1 SGHVS and CDR2 FQNEAQ. CDR3 coding DNA: TGTGCCGTAGGGAAGGGCGTGGAGGGGGAGACCCAGTACTTC. This sequence encodes CAVGKGVEGETQYF.

The gene calls are TRBV2 and TRBJ2-3; D remains ambiguous. Trimming shortened V by 6 bases and J by 0 bases, and 4 bases separated the two germline ends. The CDR3 runs 12 residues. CDR1 and CDR2 from the germline V gene are SNHLY and FYNNEI. CDR3 nucleotides: TGTGCCAGCAGCAGGAGCACAGATACGCAGTATTTT. Protein sequence: CASSRSTDTQYF. Full variable domain (rest looked up from reference TRBV2 and TRBJ2-3): EPEVTQTPSHQVTQMGQEVILRCVPISNHLYFYWYRQILGQKVEFLVSFYNNEISEKSEIFDDQFSVERPDGSNFTLKIRSTKLEDSAMYFCASSRSTDTQYFGPGTRLTVL.

For this clone: Other DNA sequences in this sample translate to the same CDR3. V gene TRBV18 combines with J gene TRBJ1-5, with D uncertain. The CDR3 sequence is 13 residues long. The V gene's germline CDR1 is KGHSH and CDR2 LQKENI. V lost 3 bases, J lost 0 bases, and 3 bases lay in between. In nucleotides, the CDR3 is TGTGCCAGCTCACCCGATAGCAATCAGCCCCAGCATTTT. Residues: CASSPDSNQPQHF.

Notes on this clone: The sample has other DNA sequences that encode this CDR3 too. V is TRBV11-3 and J is TRBJ2-3; unclear D gene. The CDR3 runs 12 residues. Looked up from germline, CDR1 is SGHNT and CDR2 is YENEEA. Trimming took 5 bases from V and 5 from J, leaving 8 bases between them. Here the CDR3 reads CASSPPGDTQYF. For the CDR3, the DNA is TGTGCCAGCAGCCCTCCGGGAGATACGCAGTATTTT.

The J gene is TRBJ2-3, the V gene TRBV9, with 10 bases identical to TRBD2. CDR1 is SGDLS and CDR2 is YYNGEE in the germline V gene. The CDR3 is made up of 18 amino acids. V was clipped by 2 bases and J by 1 base; unmatched bases: 10. CDR3: CASSVLPGGTSGTDTQYF. In DNA form, the CDR3 reads TGTGCCAGCAGCGTCCTACCCGGGGGGACTAGCGGCACAGATACGCAGTATTTT.

About this clone itself: This may come from a read error, since a much larger clone is one base off. The same CDR3 arises from other DNA sequences in this sample as well. The gene calls are TRBV14 and TRBJ2-5, with D perhaps TRBD1 (5 bases). The CDR3 consists of 13 residues. V was shortened by 0 bases and J by 7 bases, with 9 bases between the two germline ends. Per germline, CDR1 SGHDN and CDR2 FVKESK. CDR3 protein: CASSQEQGVTQYF. The DNA for the CDR3 is TGTGCCAGCAGCCAAGAGCAGGGTGTGACCCAGTACTTC.

Points on this clone: It is likely a read error: a sequence one base away is far more abundant. The same CDR3 is also encoded by other DNA sequences in this sample. The chain carries TRBV30 and TRBJ1-5; D remains ambiguous. The CDR3 sequence is 13 residues long. The V gene lost 2 bases and the J gene lost 7 bases, with 12 bases spanning the gap. Looked up from germline, CDR1 is GTSNPN and CDR2 is SVGIG (reference sequence). Written as DNA, the CDR3 is TGTGCCTGGAGTAAAGGAGGGAACCAGCCCCAGCATTTT. Protein sequence: CAWSKGGNQPQHF.

The chain joins TRBV6-1 to TRBJ1-5; TRBD1 agrees at 10 bases. V was pared by 7 bases and J by 3 bases, with 6 bases of the junction left unmatched. Germline lookup yields CDR1 MNHNS and CDR2 SASEGT. The CDR3 contains 15 residues. The DNA for the CDR3 is TGTGCCAGCACCGGGACAGGGGTCCTCAATCAGCCCCAGCATTTT. This gives the protein CASTGTGVLNQPQHF.